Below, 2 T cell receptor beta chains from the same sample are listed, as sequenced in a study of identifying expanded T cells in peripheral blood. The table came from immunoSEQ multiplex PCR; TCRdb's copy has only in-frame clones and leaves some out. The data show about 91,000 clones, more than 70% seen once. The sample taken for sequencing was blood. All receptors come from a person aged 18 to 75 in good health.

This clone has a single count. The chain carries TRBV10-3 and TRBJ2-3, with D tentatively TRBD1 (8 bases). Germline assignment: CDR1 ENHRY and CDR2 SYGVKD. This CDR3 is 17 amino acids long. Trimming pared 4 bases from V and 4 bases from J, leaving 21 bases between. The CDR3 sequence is CAISGRGGQGGADTQYF. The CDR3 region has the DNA TGTGCCATCAGTGGGCGGGGCGGACAGGGAGGGGCAGATACGCAGTATTTT.

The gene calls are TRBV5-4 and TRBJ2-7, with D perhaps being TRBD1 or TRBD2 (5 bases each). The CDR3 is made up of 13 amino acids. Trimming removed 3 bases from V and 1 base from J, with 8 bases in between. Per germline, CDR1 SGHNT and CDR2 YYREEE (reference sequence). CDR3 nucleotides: TGTGCCAGCAGCTGGGGACGGTCCTACGAGCAGTACTTC. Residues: CASSWGRSYEQYF.